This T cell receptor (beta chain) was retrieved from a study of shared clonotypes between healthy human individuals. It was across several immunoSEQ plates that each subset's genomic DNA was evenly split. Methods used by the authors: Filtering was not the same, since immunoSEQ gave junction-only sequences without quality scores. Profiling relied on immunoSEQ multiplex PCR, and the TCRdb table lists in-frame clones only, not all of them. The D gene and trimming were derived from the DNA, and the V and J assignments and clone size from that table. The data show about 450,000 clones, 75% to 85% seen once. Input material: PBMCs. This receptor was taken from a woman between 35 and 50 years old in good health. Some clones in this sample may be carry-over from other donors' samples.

The CDR3 sequence is CASSQFLSAGASTGELFF. CDR3 DNA sequence: TGTGCCAGCAGCCAATTCCTCTCAGCGGGAGCCTCTACCGGGGAGCTGTTTTTT. The chain carries TRBV7-9 and TRBJ2-2; 8 nucleotides align to TRBD2. There are 18 residues in the CDR3. The V and J ends lost 5 bases and 5 bases, in that order; junction bases with no gene match: 16. The germline CDR1 and CDR2 sequences are SEHNR and FQNEAQ (reference sequence).